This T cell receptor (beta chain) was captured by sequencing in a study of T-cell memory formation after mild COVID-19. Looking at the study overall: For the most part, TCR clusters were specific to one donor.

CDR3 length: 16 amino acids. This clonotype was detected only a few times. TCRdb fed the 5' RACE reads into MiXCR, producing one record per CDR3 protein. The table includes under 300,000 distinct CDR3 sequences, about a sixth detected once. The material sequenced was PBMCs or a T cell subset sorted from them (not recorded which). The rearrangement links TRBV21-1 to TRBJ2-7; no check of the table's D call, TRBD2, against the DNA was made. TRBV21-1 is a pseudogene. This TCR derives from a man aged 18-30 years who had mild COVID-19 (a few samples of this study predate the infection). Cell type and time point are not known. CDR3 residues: CASSKVNQETNYEQYF. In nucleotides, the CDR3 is TGTGCCAGCAGCAAAGTCAACCAAGAGACTAACTACGAGCAGTACTTC.